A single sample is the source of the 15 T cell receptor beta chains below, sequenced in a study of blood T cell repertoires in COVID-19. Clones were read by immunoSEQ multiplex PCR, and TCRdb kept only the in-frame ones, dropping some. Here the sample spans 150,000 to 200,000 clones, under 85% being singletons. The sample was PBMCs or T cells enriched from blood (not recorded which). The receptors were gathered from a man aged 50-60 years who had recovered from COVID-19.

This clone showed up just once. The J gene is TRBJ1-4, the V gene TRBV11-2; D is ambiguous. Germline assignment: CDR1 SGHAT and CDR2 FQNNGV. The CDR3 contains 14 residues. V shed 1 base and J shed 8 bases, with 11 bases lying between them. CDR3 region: CASSLVPAVEKLFF. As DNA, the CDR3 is TGTGCCAGCAGCTTAGTCCCGGCGGTGGAAAAACTGTTTTTT.

The CDR3 DNA is TGCAGCGTTGTGAGCGGGGGGCCGTACGAGCAGTACTTC. Translated: CSVVSGGPYEQYF. The V call is TRBV29-1, the J call TRBJ2-7, with 9 positions matching TRBD2. The CDR3 runs to 13 residues. Germline CDR1 is SQVTM and CDR2 is ANQGSEA. With 4 bases clipped from V and 4 bases from J, the junction kept 5 bases outside the gene matches.

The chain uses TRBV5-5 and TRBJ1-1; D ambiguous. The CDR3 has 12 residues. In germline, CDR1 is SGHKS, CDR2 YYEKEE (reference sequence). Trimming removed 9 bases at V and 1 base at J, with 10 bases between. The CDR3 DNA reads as TGTGCCACCGGACTTCCGAACACTGAAGCTTTCTTT. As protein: CATGLPNTEAFF.

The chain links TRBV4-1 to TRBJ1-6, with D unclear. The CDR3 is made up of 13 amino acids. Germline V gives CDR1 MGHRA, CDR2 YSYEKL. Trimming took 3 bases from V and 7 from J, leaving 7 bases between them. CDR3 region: CASSQIGNSPLHF. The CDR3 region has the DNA TGCGCCAGCAGCCAGATTGGCAATTCACCCCTCCACTTT.

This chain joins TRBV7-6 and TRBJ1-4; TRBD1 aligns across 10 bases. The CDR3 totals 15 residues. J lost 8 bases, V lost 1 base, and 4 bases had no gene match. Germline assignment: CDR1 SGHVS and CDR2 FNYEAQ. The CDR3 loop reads CASSLGGTGAEKLFF. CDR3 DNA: TGTGCCAGCAGCTTAGGTGGGACAGGGGCCGAAAAACTGTTTTTT.

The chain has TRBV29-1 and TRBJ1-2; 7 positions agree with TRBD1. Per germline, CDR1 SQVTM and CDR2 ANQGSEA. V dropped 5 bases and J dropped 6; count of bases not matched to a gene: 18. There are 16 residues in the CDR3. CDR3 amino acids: CSVFKSEIQGTDGYTF. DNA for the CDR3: TGCAGCGTTTTTAAGTCCGAGATACAGGGGACGGATGGCTACACCTTC. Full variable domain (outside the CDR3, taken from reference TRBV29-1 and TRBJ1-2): SAVISQKPSRDICQRGTSLTIQCQVDSQVTMMFWYRQQPGQSLTLIATANQGSEATYESGFVIDKFPISRPNLTFSTLTVSNMSPEDSSIYLCSVFKSEIQGTDGYTFGSGTRLTVV.

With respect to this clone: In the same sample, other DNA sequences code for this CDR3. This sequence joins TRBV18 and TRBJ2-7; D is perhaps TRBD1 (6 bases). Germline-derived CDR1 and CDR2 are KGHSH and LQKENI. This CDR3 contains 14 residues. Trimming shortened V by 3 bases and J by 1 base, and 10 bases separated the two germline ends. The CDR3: CASSPRQGSYEQYF. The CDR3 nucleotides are TGTGCCAGCTCACCCCGGCAGGGGTCCTACGAGCAGTACTTC. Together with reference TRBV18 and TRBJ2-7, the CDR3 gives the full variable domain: NAGVMQNPRHLVRRRGQEARLRCSPMKGHSHVYWYRQLPEEGLKFMVYLQKENIIDESGMPKERFSAEFPKEGPSILRIQQVVRGDSAAYFCASSPRQGSYEQYFGPGTRLTVT.

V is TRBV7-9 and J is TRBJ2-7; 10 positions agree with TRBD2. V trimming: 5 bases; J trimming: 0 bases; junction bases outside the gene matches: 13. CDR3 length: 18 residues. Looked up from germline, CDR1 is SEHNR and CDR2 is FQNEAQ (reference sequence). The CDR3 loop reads CASSPQPRTSGPSYEQYF. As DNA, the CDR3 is TGTGCCAGCAGCCCCCAACCTAGGACTAGCGGCCCCTCCTACGAGCAGTACTTC.

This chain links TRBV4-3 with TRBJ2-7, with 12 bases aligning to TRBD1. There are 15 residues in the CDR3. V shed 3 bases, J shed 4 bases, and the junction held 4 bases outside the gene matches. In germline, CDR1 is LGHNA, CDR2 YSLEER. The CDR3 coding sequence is TGCGCCAGCAGCCATGGGACAGGGGGCGAGTACGAGCAGTACTTC. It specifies CASSHGTGGEYEQYF.

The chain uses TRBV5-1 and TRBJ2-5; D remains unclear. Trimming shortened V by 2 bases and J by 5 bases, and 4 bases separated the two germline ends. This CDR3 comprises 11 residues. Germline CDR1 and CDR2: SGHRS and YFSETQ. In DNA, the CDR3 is TGCGCCAGCAGCTTCAGGGAGACCCAGTACTTC. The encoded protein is CASSFRETQYF.

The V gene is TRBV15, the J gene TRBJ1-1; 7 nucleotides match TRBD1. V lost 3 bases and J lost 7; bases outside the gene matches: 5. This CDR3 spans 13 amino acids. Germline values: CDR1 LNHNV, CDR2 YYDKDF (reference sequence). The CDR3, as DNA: TGTGCCACCAGCAGTACGAGACAGGGTGAAGCTTTCTTT. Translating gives CATSSTRQGEAFF.

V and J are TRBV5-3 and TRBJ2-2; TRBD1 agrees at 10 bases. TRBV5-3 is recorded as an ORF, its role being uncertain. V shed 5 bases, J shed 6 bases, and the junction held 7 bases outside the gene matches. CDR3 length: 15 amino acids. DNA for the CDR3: TGTGCCAGAAGGTCGGGACAGGGGTATCCCGGGGAGCTGTTTTTT. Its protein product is CARRSGQGYPGELFF.

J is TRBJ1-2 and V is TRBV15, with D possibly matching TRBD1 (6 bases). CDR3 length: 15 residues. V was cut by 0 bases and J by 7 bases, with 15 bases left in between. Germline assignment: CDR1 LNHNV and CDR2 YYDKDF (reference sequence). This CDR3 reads CATSRDGWGRVGYTF. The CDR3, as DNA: TGTGCCACCAGCAGAGATGGTTGGGGGCGCGTTGGCTACACCTTC.

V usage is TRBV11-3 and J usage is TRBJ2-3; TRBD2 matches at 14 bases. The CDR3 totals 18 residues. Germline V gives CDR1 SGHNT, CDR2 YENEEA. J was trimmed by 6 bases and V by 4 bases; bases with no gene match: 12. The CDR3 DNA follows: TGTGCCAGCAGCTCGACGGGGACTAGCGGGGGTACACCCGATACGCAGTATTTT. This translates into CASSSTGTSGGTPDTQYF.

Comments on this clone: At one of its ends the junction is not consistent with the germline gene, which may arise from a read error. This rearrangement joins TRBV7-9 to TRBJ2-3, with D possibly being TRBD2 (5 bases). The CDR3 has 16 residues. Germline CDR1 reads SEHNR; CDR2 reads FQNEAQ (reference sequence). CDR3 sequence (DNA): TGTGCCAGCAACTTAGCCTACGGGGTCCGCACAGATACGCAGTATTTT. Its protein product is CASNLAYGVRTDTQYF.